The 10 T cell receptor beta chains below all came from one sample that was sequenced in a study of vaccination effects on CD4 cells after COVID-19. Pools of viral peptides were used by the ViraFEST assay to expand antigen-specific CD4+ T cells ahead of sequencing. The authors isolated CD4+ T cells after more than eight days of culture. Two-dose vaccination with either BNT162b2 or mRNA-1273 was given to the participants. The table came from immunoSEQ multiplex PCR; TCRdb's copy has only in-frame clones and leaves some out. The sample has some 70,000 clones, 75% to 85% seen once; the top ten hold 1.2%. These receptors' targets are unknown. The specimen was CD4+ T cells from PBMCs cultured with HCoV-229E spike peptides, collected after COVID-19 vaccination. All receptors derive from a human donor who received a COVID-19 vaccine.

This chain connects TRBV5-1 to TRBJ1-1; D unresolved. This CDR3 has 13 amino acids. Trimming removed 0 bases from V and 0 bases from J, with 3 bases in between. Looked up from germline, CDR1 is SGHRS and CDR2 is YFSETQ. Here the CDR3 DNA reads TGCGCCAGCAGCTTGGGGCTGAACACTGAAGCTTTCTTT. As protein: CASSLGLNTEAFF.

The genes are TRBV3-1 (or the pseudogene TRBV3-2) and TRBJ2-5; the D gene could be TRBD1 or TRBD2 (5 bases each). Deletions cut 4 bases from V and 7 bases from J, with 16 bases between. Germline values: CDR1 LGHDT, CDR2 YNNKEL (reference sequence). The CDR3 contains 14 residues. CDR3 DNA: TGTGCCAGCAGCCTCGATCCGGGGACGGTGACCCAGTACTTC. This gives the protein CASSLDPGTVTQYF.

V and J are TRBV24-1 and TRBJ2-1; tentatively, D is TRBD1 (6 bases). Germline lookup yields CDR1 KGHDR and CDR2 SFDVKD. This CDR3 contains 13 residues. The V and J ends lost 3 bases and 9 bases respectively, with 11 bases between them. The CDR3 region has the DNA TGTGCCACCAGTGATCCGGACAGAGCTGAGCAGTTCTTC. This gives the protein CATSDPDRAEQFF.

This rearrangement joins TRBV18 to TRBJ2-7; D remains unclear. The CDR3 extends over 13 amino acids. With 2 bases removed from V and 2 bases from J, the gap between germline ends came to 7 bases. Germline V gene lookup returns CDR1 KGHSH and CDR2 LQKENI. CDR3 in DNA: TGTGCCAGCTCACCAGGTATAGCCTACGAGCAGTACGTC. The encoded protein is CASSPGIAYEQYV.

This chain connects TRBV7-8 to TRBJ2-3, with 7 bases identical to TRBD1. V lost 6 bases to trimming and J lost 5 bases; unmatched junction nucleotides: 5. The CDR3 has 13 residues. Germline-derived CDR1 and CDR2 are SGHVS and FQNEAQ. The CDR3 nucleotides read TGTGCCAGCAGGGGGTCAGGGGGAGATACGCAGTATTTT. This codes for CASRGSGGDTQYF.

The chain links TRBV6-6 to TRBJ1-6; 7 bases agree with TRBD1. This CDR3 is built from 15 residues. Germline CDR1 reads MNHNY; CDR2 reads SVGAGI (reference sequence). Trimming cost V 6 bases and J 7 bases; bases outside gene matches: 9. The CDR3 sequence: CASSRPGQANSPLHF. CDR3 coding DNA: TGTGCCAGCAGCCGCCCTGGACAGGCAAATTCACCCCTCCACTTT.

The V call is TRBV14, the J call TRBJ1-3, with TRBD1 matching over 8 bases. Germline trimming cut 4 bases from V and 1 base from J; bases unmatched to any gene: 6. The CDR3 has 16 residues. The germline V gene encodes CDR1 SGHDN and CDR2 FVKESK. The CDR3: CASSLDRGASGNTIYF. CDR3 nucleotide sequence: TGTGCCAGCAGCCTCGACAGGGGCGCATCTGGAAACACCATATATTTT.

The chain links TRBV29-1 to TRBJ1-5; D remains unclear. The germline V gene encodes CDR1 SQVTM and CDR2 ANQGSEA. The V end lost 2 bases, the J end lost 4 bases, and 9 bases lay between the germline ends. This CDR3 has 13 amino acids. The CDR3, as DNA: TGCAGCGTTGAACTCGGGATTAATCAGCCCCAGCATTTT. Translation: CSVELGINQPQHF.

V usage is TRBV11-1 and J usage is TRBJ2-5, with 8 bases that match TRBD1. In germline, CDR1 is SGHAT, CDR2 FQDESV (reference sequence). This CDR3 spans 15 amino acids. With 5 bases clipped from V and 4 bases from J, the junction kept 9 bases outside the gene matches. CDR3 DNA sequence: TGTGCCAGCAGCAGCCGACAGGGGTCCCGAGAGACCCAGTACTTC. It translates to CASSSRQGSRETQYF. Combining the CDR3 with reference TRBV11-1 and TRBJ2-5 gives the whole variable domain EAEVAQSPRYKITEKSQAVAFWCDPISGHATLYWYRQILGQGPELLVQFQDESVVDDSQLPKDRFSAERLKGVDSTLKIQPAELGDSAMYLCASSSRQGSRETQYFGPGTRLLVL.

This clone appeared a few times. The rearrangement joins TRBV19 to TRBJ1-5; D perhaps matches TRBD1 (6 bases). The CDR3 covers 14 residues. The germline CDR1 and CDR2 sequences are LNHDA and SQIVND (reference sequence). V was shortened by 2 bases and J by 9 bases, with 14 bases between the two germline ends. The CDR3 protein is CASSIRDTIGPQHF. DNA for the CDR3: TGTGCCAGTAGTATAAGGGACACTATCGGGCCCCAGCATTTT.